One and the same sample provided the 15 T cell receptor beta chains below, sequenced in a study of T cell repertoires in aging, cancer and after chemotherapy. Rearranged V-D-J TRB sequences were amplified with a mixed TRB-A/B primer pool. Each CDR3 protein gets one entry after TCRdb re-called the multiplex PCR reads with MiXCR. Among over 2,500 distinct CDR3 sequences listed, almost 60% were seen once. The template was genomic DNA from peripheral blood, not RNA. Material: blood. These receptors all come from a human donor with a solid tumor.

The chain has TRBV27 and TRBJ2-1, with 9 nucleotides matching TRBD2. There are 15 residues in the CDR3. The germline CDR1 and CDR2 sequences are MNHEY and SMNVEV (reference sequence). Trimming took 2 bases from V and 6 from J; bases not matched to a gene: 5. This CDR3 reads CASSLVTSGRNEQFF. CDR3 DNA: TGTGCCAGCAGTTTAGTGACTAGCGGACGCAATGAGCAGTTCTTC.

The genes are TRBV20-1 and TRBJ2-7; D is possibly TRBD2 (6 bases). The CDR3 runs to 10 residues. CDR1 is DFQATT, CDR2 SNEGSKA, per germline (reference sequence). The germline V and J ends were trimmed by 8 bases and 6 bases, with 11 bases remaining between them. The CDR3 is CSRLGGEQYF. CDR3 nucleotide sequence: TGCAGTCGGCTGGGGGGCGAGCAGTACTTC.

This sequence joins TRBV4-3 and TRBJ1-2; TRBD1 agrees at 8 bases. Looked up from germline, CDR1 is LGHNA and CDR2 is YSLEER. V was clipped by 0 bases and J by 7 bases; unmatched bases: 10. This CDR3 contains 16 residues. The CDR3 is CASSQEGAGTGGGYTF. In DNA form, the CDR3 reads TGCGCCAGCAGCCAAGAAGGGGCCGGGACAGGAGGTGGCTACACCTTC.

The chain couples TRBV28 to TRBJ2-1; no clear D gene. Germline lookup yields CDR1 MDHEN and CDR2 SYDVKM. The CDR3 is 13 amino acids. V was shortened by 4 bases and J by 5 bases, with 9 bases between the two germline ends. CDR3 coding DNA: TGTGCCAGCAGTTCCTGTTCCGACAATGAGCAGTTCTTC. This gives the protein CASSSCSDNEQFF.

This clonotype was observed once. V usage is TRBV19 and J usage is TRBJ1-1, with unresolved D. The CDR3 is made up of 11 amino acids. The V and J ends lost 11 bases and 3 bases respectively, with 10 bases between them. Germline V gives CDR1 LNHDA, CDR2 SQIVND (reference sequence). The CDR3 sequence is CASTGYTEAFF. The CDR3 DNA sequence: TGTGCCTCTACGGGATACACTGAAGCTTTCTTT. Combining the CDR3 with reference TRBV19 and TRBJ1-1 gives the whole variable domain DGGITQSPKYLFRKEGQNVTLSCEQNLNHDAMYWYRQDPGQGLRLIYYSQIVNDFQKGDIAEGYSVSREKKESFPLTVTSAQKNPTAFYLCASTGYTEAFFGQGTRLTVV.

The V and J genes are TRBV6-6 and TRBJ2-3; maybe TRBD2 (5 bases). The germline V and J ends were trimmed by 5 bases and 4 bases, with 10 bases remaining between them. The CDR3 loop spans 13 amino acids. Germline CDR1 is MNHNY and CDR2 is SVGAGI (reference sequence). The CDR3 protein is CASSLDGADTQYF. As DNA, the CDR3 is TGTGCCAGCAGTCTGGACGGGGCAGATACGCAGTATTTT.

This clonotype came up a few times. The genes are TRBV6-6 and TRBJ1-1, with unresolved D. Germline CDR1 reads MNHNY; CDR2 reads SVGAGI (reference sequence). The CDR3 runs 15 residues. V was clipped by 3 bases and J by 1 base, with 12 bases between them. CDR3 sequence reads: CASSYFDIKNTEAFF. In DNA, the CDR3 is TGTGCCAGCAGTTATTTCGACATTAAGAACACTGAAGCTTTCTTT.

The rearrangement links TRBV20-1 to TRBJ2-5; 13 bases map to TRBD2. V lost 6 bases and J lost 5; bases outside the gene matches: 12. Germline CDR1 is DFQATT and CDR2 is SNEGSKA (reference sequence). The CDR3 is 16 residues long. The CDR3 loop is CSALRTSGSLRETQYF. DNA for the CDR3: TGCAGTGCCCTGAGGACTAGCGGGAGCTTGAGGGAGACCCAGTACTTC.

V is TRBV30 and J is TRBJ2-3; weak D call: TRBD2 (5 bases). Germline assignment: CDR1 GTSNPN and CDR2 SVGIG (reference sequence). The V end was cut by 7 bases, the J end by 4 bases, with 18 bases between. The CDR3 has 14 residues. As DNA, the CDR3 is TGTGCCTCCCCGGCCCGAAGAGGGTCAGATACGCAGTATTTT. This translates into CASPARRGSDTQYF.

On this clonotype: One end of the junction fails to match germline, which may point to a read error. This rearrangement joins TRBV5-6 to TRBJ1-2; 7 positions match TRBD1. The CDR3 is made up of 11 amino acids. The germline V gene has CDR1 SGHDT and CDR2 YYEEEE. The CDR3 is CASSLDRSYTF. The CDR3 nucleotides are TGTGCCAGCAGTTTGGACAGGTCCTACACCTTC.

This clonotype has a single count. The rearrangement links TRBV9 to TRBJ2-3; tentative D call: TRBD2 (7 bases). This CDR3 comprises 17 residues. Trimming shortened V by 1 base and J by 2 bases, and 17 bases separated the two germline ends. CDR1 is SGDLS, CDR2 YYNGEE, per germline. The CDR3 loop reads CASSVRGGGTATDTQYF. CDR3 DNA sequence: TGTGCCAGCAGCGTAAGGGGGGGGGGGACCGCCACAGATACGCAGTATTTT.

The chain recombines TRBV6-1 with TRBJ1-5; no clear D gene. The CDR3 extends over 13 amino acids. Germline V gene data show CDR1 as MNHNS and CDR2 as SASEGT. Trimming shortened V by 6 bases and J by 5 bases, and 11 bases separated the two germline ends. CDR3 protein: CASSQWADQPQHF. CDR3 nucleotide sequence: TGTGCCAGCAGCCAGTGGGCTGATCAGCCCCAGCATTTT.

The chain links TRBV29-1 to TRBJ2-7; D may correspond to TRBD1 or TRBD2 (10 bases each). V gave up 3 bases and J gave up 2 bases, with 23 bases separating them. Germline loops: CDR1 SQVTM, CDR2 ANQGSEA. CDR3 size: 17 residues. The CDR3 loop is CSVEGQGRTSGAYEQYF. The DNA for the CDR3 is TGCAGCGTTGAGGGACAGGGGAGGACTAGCGGTGCCTACGAGCAGTACTTC.

This clonotype was detected only a few times. V usage is TRBV19 and J usage is TRBJ1-2; TRBD1 matches at 7 bases. The CDR3 loop spans 11 amino acids. The trim removed 8 bases at V and 4 bases at J, leaving 1 base unmatched. CDR1 is LNHDA and CDR2 is SQIVND in the germline V gene (reference sequence). CDR3 DNA: TGTGCCAGTGGGACAGTCTATGGCTACACCTTC. Its translation is CASGTVYGYTF.

The chain recombines TRBV6-5 with TRBJ2-6; D is unclear. Germline lookup yields CDR1 MNHEY and CDR2 SVGAGI. Trimming removed 6 bases at V and 10 bases at J, with 10 bases between. CDR3 length: 12 amino acids. The CDR3: CASRKDGNVLTF. The CDR3 DNA reads as TGTGCCAGCAGGAAAGATGGGAACGTCCTGACTTTC.